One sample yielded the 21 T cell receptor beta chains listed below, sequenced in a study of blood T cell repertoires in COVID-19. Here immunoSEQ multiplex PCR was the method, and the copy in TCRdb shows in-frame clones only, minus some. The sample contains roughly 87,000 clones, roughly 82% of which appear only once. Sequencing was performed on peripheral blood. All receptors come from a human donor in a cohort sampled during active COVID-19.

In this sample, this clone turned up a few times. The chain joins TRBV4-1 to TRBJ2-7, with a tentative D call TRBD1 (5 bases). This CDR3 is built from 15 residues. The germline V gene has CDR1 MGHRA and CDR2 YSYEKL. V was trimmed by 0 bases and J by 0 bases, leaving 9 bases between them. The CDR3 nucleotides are TGCGCCAGCAGCCAAGATCAGGACACCTCCTACGAGCAGTACTTC. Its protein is CASSQDQDTSYEQYF.

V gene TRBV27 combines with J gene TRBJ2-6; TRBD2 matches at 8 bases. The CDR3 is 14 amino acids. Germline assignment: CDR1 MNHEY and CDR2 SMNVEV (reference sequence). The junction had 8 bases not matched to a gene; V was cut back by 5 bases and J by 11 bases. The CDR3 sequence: CASSIAGPRHVLTF. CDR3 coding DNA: TGTGCCAGCAGTATAGCGGGACCGAGACACGTCCTGACTTTC.

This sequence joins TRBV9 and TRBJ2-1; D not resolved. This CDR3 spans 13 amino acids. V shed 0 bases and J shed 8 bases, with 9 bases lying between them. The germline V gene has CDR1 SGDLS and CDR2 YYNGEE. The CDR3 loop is CASSVGLGDEQFF. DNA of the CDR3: TGTGCCAGCAGCGTAGGCCTAGGCGATGAGCAGTTCTTC.

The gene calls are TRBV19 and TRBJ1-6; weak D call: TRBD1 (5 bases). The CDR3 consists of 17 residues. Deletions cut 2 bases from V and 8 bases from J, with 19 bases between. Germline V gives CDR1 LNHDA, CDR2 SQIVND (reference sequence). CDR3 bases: TGTGCCAGTAGTATATCGGCGGCCGGGGGAATGGATTCACCCCTCCACTTT. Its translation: CASSISAAGGMDSPLHF. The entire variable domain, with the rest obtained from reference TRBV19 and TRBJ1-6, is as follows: DGGITQSPKYLFRKEGQNVTLSCEQNLNHDAMYWYRQDPGQGLRLIYYSQIVNDFQKGDIAEGYSVSREKKESFPLTVTSAQKNPTAFYLCASSISAAGGMDSPLHFGNGTRLTVT.

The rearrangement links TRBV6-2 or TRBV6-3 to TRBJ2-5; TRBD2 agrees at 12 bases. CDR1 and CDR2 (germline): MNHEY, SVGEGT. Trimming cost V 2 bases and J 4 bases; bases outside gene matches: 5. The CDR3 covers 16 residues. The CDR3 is CASSYPGLAGLETQYF. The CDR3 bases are TGTGCCAGCAGTTACCCCGGACTAGCGGGATTAGAGACCCAGTACTTC.

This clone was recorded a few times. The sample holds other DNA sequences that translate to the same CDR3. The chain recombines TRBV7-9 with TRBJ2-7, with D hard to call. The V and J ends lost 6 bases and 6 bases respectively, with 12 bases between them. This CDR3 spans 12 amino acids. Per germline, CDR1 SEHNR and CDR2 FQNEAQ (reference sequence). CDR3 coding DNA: TGTGCCAGCAGTTTTTTGAGAGGCGAGCAGTACTTC. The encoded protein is CASSFLRGEQYF. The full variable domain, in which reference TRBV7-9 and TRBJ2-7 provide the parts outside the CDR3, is DTGVSQNPRHKITKRGQNVTFRCDPISEHNRLYWYRQTLGQGPEFLTYFQNEAQLEKSRLLSDRFSAERPKGSFSTLEIQRTEQGDSAMYLCASSFLRGEQYFGPGTRLTVT.

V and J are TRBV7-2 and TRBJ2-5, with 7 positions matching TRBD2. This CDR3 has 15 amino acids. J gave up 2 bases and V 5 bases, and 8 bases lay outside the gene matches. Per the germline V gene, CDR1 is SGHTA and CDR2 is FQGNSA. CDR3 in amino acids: CASSQERGPQETQYF. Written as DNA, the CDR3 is TGTGCCAGCAGCCAAGAGCGGGGCCCTCAAGAGACCCAGTACTTC.

CDR3 bases: TGTGCCACCCAGCGTGAGATGGAGCAGTTCTTC. Translated, it gives CATQREMEQFF. The rearrangement links TRBV6-6 to TRBJ2-1; no clear D gene. The V end was cut by 10 bases, the J end by 10 bases, with 14 bases between. Per germline, CDR1 MNHNY and CDR2 SVGAGI (reference sequence). The CDR3 is 11 amino acids.

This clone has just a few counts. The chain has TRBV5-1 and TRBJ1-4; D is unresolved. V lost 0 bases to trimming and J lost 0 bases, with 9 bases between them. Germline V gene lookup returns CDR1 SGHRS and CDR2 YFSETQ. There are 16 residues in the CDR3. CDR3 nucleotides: TGCGCCAGCAGCTTGGGGACTGTTGCAACTAATGAAAAACTGTTTTTT. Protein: CASSLGTVATNEKLFF.

In DNA form, the CDR3 reads TGTGCCAGCAGCTTAGGGTTAGGAGGGGTAGATACGCAGTATTTT. Encoded protein: CASSLGLGGVDTQYF. J is TRBJ2-3 and V is TRBV7-3; possible D gene TRBD2, 6 bases. V was cut by 2 bases and J by 5 bases, with 14 bases left in between. The CDR3 totals 15 residues. Per the germline V gene, CDR1 is SGHTA and CDR2 is FQGTGA.

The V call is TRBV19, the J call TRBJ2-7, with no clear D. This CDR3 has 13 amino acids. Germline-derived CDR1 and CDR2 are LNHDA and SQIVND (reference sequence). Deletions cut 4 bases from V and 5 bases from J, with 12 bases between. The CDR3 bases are TGTGCCAGTAGTACCGACATGTGGGACGAGCAGTACTTC. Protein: CASSTDMWDEQYF. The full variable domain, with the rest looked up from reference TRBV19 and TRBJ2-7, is DGGITQSPKYLFRKEGQNVTLSCEQNLNHDAMYWYRQDPGQGLRLIYYSQIVNDFQKGDIAEGYSVSREKKESFPLTVTSAQKNPTAFYLCASSTDMWDEQYFGPGTRLTVT.

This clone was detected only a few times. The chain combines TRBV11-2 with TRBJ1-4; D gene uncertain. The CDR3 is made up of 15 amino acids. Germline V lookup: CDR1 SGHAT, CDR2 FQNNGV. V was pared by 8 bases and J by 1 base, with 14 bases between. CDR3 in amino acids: CASGEVPGTNEKLFF. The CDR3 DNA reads TGTGCCAGCGGGGAGGTCCCGGGAACTAATGAAAAACTGTTTTTT.

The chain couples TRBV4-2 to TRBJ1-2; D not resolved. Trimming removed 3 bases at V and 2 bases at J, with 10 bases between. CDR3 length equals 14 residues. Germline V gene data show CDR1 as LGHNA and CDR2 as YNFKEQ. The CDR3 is CASSQADGNYGYTF. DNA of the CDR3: TGTGCCAGCAGCCAGGCTGACGGGAACTATGGCTACACCTTC.

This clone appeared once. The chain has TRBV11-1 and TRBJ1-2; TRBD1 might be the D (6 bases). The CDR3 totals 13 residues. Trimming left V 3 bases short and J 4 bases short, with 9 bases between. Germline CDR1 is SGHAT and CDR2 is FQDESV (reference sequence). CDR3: CASSFGTSYGYTF. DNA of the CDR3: TGTGCCAGCAGCTTTGGGACAAGCTATGGCTACACCTTC.

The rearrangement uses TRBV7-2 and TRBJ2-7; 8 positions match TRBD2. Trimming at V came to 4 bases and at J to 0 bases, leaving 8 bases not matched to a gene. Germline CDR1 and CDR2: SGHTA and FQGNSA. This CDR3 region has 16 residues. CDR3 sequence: CASSSGGGISSYEQYF. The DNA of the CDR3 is TGTGCCAGCAGCTCGGGGGGGGGTATAAGCTCCTACGAGCAGTACTTC.

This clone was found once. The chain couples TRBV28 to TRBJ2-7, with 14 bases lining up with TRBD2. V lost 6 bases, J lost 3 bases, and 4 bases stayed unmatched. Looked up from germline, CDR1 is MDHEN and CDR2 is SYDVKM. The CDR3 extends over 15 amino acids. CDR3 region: CASRSGTSGSYEQYF. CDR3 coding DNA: TGTGCCAGCAGGTCCGGGACTAGCGGGAGCTACGAGCAGTACTTC.

The CDR3 here is CASSLIGEGFNEQFF. The CDR3 DNA sequence: TGCGCCAGCAGCTTGATTGGGGAGGGGTTCAATGAGCAGTTCTTC. The J gene is TRBJ2-1, the V gene TRBV5-1; 7 nucleotides match TRBD2. CDR3 length: 15 amino acids. The germline V gene has CDR1 SGHRS and CDR2 YFSETQ. The ends lost 1 base at V and 6 bases at J; junction bases unmatched: 7.

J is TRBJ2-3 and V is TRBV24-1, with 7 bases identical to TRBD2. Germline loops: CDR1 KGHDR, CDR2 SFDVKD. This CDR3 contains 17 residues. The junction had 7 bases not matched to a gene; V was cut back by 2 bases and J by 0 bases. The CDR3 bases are TGTGCCACCAGTGATTCGACTAGCTTCTCTAGCACAGATACGCAGTATTTT. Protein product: CATSDSTSFSSTDTQYF.

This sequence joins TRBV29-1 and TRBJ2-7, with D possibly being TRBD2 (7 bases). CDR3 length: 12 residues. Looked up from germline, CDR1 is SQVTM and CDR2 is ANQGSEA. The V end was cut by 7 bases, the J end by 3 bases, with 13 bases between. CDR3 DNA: TGCAGCGGTGGAGGGGGGGACTACGAGCAGTACTTC. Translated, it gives CSGGGGDYEQYF.

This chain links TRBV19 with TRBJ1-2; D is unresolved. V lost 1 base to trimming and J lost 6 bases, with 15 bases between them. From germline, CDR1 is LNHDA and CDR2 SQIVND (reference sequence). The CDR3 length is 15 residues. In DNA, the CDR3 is TGTGCCAGTAGTATAGGGAGGGCAACGGAGCATGGCTACACCTTC. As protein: CASSIGRATEHGYTF. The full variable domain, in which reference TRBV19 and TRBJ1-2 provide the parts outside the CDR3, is DGGITQSPKYLFRKEGQNVTLSCEQNLNHDAMYWYRQDPGQGLRLIYYSQIVNDFQKGDIAEGYSVSREKKESFPLTVTSAQKNPTAFYLCASSIGRATEHGYTFGSGTRLTVV.

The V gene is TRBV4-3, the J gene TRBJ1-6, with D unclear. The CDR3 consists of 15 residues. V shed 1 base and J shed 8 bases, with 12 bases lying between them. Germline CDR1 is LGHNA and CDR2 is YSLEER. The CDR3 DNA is TGCGCCAGCAGCCAAGGGCAGAGGGTGTATTCACCCCTCCACTTT. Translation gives CASSQGQRVYSPLHF.